The table lists the clone carrying this T cell receptor (beta chain) with many counts. Its antigen is unknown. Patients underwent thyroid surgery, and none had received any treatment before it. This record comes from a study of metastatic and nonmetastatic thyroid tumors. The wider study: Malignant and benign thyroid patients had repertoires compared in peripheral blood and tumor or nodule tissue. Study-wide points: Versus benign nodules, malignant thyroid tumors reportedly had significantly higher TCR beta diversity, in blood and tumor.

Under the authors' procedure: Built for papillary thyroid cancer, a distant-metastasis classifier drew on CDR3 differences across clinicopathological groups. MiXCR re-clonotyped the PCR reads for TCRdb. These V and J calls rely on TCRdb rather than the paper's analysis. This sample has approximately 32,000 clones, with 15% to 20% found just once. CDR1 and CDR2 from the germline V gene are WNHNN and SYGVQD (reference sequence). The J segment lost 7 bases and the V segment lost 0 bases, leaving 2 bases of the junction unmatched. The CDR3 length is 14 residues. This clonotype originated in a female donor with papillary thyroid cancer or a benign thyroid nodule (not recorded which). Some clones in this sample may be carry-over from other donors' samples. Sequences were obtained from blood. The chain joins TRBV10-1 to TRBJ2-1; 8 nucleotides agree with TRBD2. The CDR3 region has the DNA TGCGCCAGCAGTGAGTCGGCTAGCGGGAATGAGCAGTTCTTC. As protein: CASSESASGNEQFF.